The present T cell receptor beta chain was sequenced within a study of post-analysis software for immune sequencing data. Turning to the study itself: Recorded disease courses covered relapsing-remitting, secondary progressive and progressive-relapsing multiple sclerosis. Some patients had no subtype annotation.

On this clonotype itself: Its antigen is unknown.

Incorporated into the TCR beta cDNA libraries were unique molecular identifiers, which served to reduce PCR and sequencing biases. Around 500,000 cDNA molecules were obtained per 1 to 10 million input T cells. TCRdb fed the PCR reads into MiXCR, producing one record per CDR3 protein. The table lists about 540,000 distinct CDR3 sequences, under 40% of them singletons. Per germline, CDR1 MNHNY and CDR2 SVGAGI (reference sequence). V dropped 6 bases and J dropped 5 bases, with 16 bases sitting between them. The CDR3 totals 14 residues. Study outcomes and limitations: Those samples that were prepared in the same batch co-clustered strongly by F measure. TRBV5-6, TRBV5-1 and TRBV20-1 belonged to a set of roughly 5 TRBV segments that were more frequent in patients than controls. Compared against controls, patients with multiple sclerosis displayed significantly lower normalized Chao1 diversity.

This sequence was found in a girl under 18 with multiple sclerosis. The rearrangement uses TRBV6-6 and TRBJ2-5, with D perhaps given as TRBD1 or TRBD2 (5 bases each). Sequencing was performed on blood. DNA for the CDR3: TGTGCCAGCAGGTACATCCGGGGCATCGAGACCCAGTACTTC. As protein: CASRYIRGIETQYF.